This T cell receptor (beta chain) comes out of a study of graft-versus-host responses after intestinal transplantation. The V and J ends lost 0 bases and 0 bases respectively, with 4 bases between them. Germline V gives CDR1 SGHNT, CDR2 YYREEE (reference sequence). This CDR3 spans 15 amino acids. The assay was immunoSEQ multiplex PCR, and TCRdb's table has in-frame clones only and misses some. The data show around 5,900 clones, roughly 29% seen once. For this clone: A much bigger clone sits one base away, suggesting this may be a read error.

Sample: alloreactive CD4+ T cells from a mixed lymphocyte reaction culture, taken before transplantation. Subset meaning: CFSE-low proliferating T cells sorted from roughly 6-day pre-transplant mixed lymphocyte reaction (GvH or HvG direction). The V call is TRBV5-4, the J call TRBJ2-6; D gene unclear. The clonotype originates from a human patient who was an organ donor for intestinal transplantation. CDR3 bases: TGTGCCAGCAGCTTGGGGGGCTCTGGGGCCAACGTCCTGACTTTC. It is translated as CASSLGGSGANVLTF.